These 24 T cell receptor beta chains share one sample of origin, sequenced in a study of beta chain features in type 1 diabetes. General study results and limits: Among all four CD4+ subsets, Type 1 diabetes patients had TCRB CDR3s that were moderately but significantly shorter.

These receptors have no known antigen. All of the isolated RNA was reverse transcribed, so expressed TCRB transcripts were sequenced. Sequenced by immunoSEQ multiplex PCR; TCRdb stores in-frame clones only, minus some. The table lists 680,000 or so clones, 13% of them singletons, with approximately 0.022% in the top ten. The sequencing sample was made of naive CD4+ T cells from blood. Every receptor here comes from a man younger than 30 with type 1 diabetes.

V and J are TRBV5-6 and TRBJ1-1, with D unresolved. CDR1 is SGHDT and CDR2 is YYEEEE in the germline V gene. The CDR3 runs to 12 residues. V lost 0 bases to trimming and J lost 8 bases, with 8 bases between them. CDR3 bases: TGTGCCAGCAGCTTGGACATCGGGGAAGCTTTCTTT. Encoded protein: CASSLDIGEAFF.

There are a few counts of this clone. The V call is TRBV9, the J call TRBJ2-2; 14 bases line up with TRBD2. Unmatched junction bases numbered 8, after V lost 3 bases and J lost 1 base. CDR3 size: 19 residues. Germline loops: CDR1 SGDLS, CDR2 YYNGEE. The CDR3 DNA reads TGTGCCAGCAGCGCCCCGGGACTAGCGGGGGCCTTGAACACCGGGGAGCTGTTTTTT. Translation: CASSAPGLAGALNTGELFF.

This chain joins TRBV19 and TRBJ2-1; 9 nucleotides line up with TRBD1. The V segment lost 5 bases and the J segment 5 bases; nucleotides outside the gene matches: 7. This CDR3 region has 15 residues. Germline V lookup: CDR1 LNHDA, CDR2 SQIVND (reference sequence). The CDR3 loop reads CASSLTGTGNNEQFF. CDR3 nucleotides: TGTGCCAGTAGTCTCACCGGGACAGGGAACAATGAGCAGTTCTTC.

The CDR3 loop is CASSLFSDTDTQYF. Here the CDR3 DNA reads TGCGCCAGCAGCCTATTTAGCGACACAGATACGCAGTATTTT. The chain has TRBV5-1 and TRBJ2-3; tentative D call: TRBD2 (5 bases). Germline V CDR1 and CDR2: SGHRS, YFSETQ. This CDR3 comprises 14 residues. Deletions cut 4 bases from V and 2 bases from J, with 11 bases between.

The CDR3 reads CASRGGNSYNEQFF. The CDR3 nucleotides read TGTGCCAGCAGGGGGGGAAACTCCTACAATGAGCAGTTCTTC. The V gene is TRBV9, the J gene TRBJ2-1, with D possibly being TRBD2 (6 bases). This CDR3 has 14 amino acids. V lost 5 bases and J lost 0, with 9 bases in between. Germline V lookup: CDR1 SGDLS, CDR2 YYNGEE.

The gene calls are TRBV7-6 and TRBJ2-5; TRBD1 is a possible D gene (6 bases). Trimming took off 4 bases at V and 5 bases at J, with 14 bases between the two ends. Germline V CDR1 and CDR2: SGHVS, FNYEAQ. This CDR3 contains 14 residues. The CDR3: CASSSQGSGETQYF. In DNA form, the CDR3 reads TGTGCCAGCAGCTCCCAGGGGTCGGGGGAGACCCAGTACTTC.

The CDR3 region is CASSEALGGQGNYGYTF. The DNA of the CDR3 is TGTGCCAGCAGTGAAGCCTTGGGCGGACAGGGCAACTATGGCTACACCTTC. The chain recombines TRBV6-1 with TRBJ1-2, with TRBD1 matching 8 bases. The CDR3 runs 17 residues. Trimming cost V 0 bases and J 2 bases; bases outside gene matches: 8. Per the germline V gene, CDR1 is MNHNS and CDR2 is SASEGT.

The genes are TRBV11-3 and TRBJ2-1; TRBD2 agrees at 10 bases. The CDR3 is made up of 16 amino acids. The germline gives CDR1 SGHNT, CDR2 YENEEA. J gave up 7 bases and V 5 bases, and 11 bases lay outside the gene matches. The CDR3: CASSPDTSGERNEQFF. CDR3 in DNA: TGTGCCAGCAGCCCGGATACTAGCGGGGAAAGGAATGAGCAGTTCTTC.

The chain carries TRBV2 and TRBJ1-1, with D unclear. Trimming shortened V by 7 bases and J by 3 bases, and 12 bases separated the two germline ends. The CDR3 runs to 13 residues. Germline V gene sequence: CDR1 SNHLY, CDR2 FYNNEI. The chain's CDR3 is CASMVGADTEAFF. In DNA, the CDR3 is TGTGCCAGCATGGTTGGCGCGGACACTGAAGCTTTCTTT.

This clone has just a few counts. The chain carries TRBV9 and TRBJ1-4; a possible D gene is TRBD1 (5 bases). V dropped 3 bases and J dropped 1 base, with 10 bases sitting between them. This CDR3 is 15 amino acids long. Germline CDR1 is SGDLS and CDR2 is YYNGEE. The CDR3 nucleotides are TGTGCCAGCAGCGAAGGACAAGAAACTAATGAAAAACTGTTTTTT. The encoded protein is CASSEGQETNEKLFF.

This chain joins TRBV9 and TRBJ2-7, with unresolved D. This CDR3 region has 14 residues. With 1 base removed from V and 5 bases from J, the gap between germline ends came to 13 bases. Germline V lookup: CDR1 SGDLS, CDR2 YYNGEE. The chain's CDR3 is CASSVSGRSDEQYF. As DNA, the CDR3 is TGTGCCAGCAGCGTATCCGGACGGTCGGACGAGCAGTACTTC.

The chain's CDR3 is CASSRQGEVSYNSPLHF. CDR3 nucleotides: TGTGCCAGCAGTCGGCAAGGGGAGGTTTCATATAATTCACCCCTCCACTTT. The rearrangement links TRBV27 to TRBJ1-6; tentative D call: TRBD1 (5 bases). Germline V gene lookup returns CDR1 MNHEY and CDR2 SMNVEV (reference sequence). There are 17 residues in the CDR3. V lost 5 bases and J 4 bases, leaving 18 bases between the germline ends.

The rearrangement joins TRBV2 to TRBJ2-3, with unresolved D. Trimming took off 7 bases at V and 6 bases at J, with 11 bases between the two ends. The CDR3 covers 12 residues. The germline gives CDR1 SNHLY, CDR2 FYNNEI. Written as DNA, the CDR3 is TGTGCCAGCACGTTATCGAGGGATACGCAGTATTTT. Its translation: CASTLSRDTQYF.

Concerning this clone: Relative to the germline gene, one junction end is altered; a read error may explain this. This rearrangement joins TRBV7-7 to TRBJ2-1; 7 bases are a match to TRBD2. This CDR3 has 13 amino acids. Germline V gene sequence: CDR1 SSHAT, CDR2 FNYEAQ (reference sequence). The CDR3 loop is CASSTGTNNEQFF. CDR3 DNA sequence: TGTGCTAGCAGCACCGGGACTAATAATGAGCAGTTCTTC. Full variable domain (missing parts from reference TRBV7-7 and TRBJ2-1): GAGVSQSPRYKVTKRGQDVTLRCDPISSHATLYWYQQALGQGPEFLTYFNYEAQPDKSGLPSDRFSAERPEGSISTLTIQRTEQRDSAMYRCASSTGTNNEQFFGPGTRLTVL.

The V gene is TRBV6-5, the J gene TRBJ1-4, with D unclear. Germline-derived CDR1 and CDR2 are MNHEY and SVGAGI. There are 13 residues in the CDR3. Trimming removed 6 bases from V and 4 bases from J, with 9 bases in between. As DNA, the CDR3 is TGTGCCAGCAGGGGGATCCGTAATGAAAAACTGTTTTTT. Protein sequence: CASRGIRNEKLFF.

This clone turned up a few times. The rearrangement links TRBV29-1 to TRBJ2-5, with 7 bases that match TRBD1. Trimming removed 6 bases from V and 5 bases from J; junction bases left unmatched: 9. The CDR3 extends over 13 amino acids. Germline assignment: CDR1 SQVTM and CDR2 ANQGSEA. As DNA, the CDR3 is TGCAGCGTGGACAGGACCCCCGGGGAGACCCAGTACTTC. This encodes CSVDRTPGETQYF. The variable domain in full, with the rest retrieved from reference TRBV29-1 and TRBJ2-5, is SAVISQKPSRDICQRGTSLTIQCQVDSQVTMMFWYRQQPGQSLTLIATANQGSEATYESGFVIDKFPISRPNLTFSTLTVSNMSPEDSSIYLCSVDRTPGETQYFGPGTRLLVL.

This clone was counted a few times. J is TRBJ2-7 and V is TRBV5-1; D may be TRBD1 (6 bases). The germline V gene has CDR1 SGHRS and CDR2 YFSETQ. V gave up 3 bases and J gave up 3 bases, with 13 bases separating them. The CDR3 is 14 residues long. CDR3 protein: CASSSEGVHYEQYF. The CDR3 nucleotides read TGCGCCAGCAGCTCCGAGGGGGTACACTACGAGCAGTACTTC.

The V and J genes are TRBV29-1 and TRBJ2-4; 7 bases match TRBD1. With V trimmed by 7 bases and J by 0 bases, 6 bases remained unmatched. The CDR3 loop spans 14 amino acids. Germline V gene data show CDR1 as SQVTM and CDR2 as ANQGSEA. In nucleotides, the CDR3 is TGCAGCGAACAGGGGCCCGGAGCCAAAAACATTCAGTACTTC. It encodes CSEQGPGAKNIQYF. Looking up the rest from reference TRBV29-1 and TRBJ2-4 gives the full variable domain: SAVISQKPSRDICQRGTSLTIQCQVDSQVTMMFWYRQQPGQSLTLIATANQGSEATYESGFVIDKFPISRPNLTFSTLTVSNMSPEDSSIYLCSEQGPGAKNIQYFGAGTRLSVL.

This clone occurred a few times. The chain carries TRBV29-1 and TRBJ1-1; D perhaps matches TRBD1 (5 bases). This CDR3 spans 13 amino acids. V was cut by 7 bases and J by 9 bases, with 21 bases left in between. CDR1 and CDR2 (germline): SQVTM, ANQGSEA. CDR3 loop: CSAKTRDVRQAFF. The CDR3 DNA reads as TGCAGCGCTAAAACCCGGGACGTAAGGCAAGCTTTCTTT.

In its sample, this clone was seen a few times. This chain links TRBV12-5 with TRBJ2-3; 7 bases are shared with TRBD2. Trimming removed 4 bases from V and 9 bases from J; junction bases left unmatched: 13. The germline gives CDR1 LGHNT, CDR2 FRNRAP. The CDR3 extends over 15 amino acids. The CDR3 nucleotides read TGTGCTAGTGGTTCCCCTTCGGGGGGAGTCCCAACGCAGTATTTT. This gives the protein CASGSPSGGVPTQYF.

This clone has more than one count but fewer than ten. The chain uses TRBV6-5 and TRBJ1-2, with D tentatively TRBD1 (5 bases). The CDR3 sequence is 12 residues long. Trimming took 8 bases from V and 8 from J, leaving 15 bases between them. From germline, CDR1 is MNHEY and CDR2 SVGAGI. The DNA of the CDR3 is TGTGCCAGCTCTCGCGGGGCGGTGGGCTACACCTTC. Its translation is CASSRGAVGYTF.

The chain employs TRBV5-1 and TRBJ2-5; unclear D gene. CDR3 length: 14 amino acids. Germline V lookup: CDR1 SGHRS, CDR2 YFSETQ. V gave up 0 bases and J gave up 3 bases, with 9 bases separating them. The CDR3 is CASSLAAGKETQYF. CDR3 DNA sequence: TGCGCCAGCAGCTTGGCCGCAGGAAAAGAGACCCAGTACTTC.

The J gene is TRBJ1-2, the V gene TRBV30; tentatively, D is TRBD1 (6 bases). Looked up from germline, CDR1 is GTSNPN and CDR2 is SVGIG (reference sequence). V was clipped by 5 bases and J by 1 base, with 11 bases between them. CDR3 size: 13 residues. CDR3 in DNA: TGTGCCTGGTCCCAGGGGAATAACTATGGCTACACCTTC. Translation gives CAWSQGNNYGYTF. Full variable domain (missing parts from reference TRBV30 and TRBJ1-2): SQTIHQWPATLVQPVGSPLSLECTVEGTSNPNLYWYRQAAGRGLQLLFYSVGIGQISSEVPQNLSASRPQDRQFILSSKKLLLSDSGFYLCAWSQGNNYGYTFGSGTRLTVV.

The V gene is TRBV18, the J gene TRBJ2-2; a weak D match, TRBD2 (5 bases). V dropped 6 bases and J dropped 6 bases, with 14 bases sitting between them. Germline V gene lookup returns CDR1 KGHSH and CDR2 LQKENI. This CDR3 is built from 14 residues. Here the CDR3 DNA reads TGTGCCAGCTCTCCGGTGTCGGAGGCCGGGGAGCTGTTTTTT. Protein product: CASSPVSEAGELFF.